Presented here are 10 T cell receptor beta chains from one specimen sequenced in a study of spatial heterogeneity in lung cancer. The time point: blood at routine non-recurrence follow-up after resection. Whole RNA came from tumor, nontumor lung or frozen PBMC and was sequenced without being sorted. TCRdb ran MiXCR on the 5' RACE reads and lists one entry per CDR3 protein. This sample has roughly 120,000 distinct CDR3 sequences, with over 9% found just once. This specimen consisted of PBMCs, obtained at follow-up. The receptors derive from a male donor with early-stage non-small cell lung cancer.

The chain uses TRBV5-1 and TRBJ2-7; D possibly uses TRBD1 or TRBD2 (8 bases each). Germline V gene sequence: CDR1 SGHRS, CDR2 YFSETQ. V was pared by 4 bases and J by 0 bases, with 17 bases between. The CDR3 covers 16 residues. The CDR3 region is CASSPGGTGDSYEQYF. The CDR3 DNA sequence: TGCGCCAGCAGCCCGGGGGGGACAGGAGACTCCTACGAGCAGTACTTC.

This clonotype was counted only a few times. The chain combines TRBV28 with TRBJ1-1; D is unclear. The germline gives CDR1 MDHEN, CDR2 SYDVKM. The CDR3 totals 13 residues. V was shortened by 2 bases and J by 0 bases, with 4 bases between the two germline ends. CDR3 sequence reads: CASSLKVNTEAFF. The CDR3 nucleotides are TGTGCCAGCAGTTTAAAGGTGAACACTGAAGCTTTCTTT.

This clonotype occurred many times. This sequence joins TRBV5-4 and TRBJ2-1, with 8 bases lining up with TRBD2. In germline, CDR1 is SGHNT, CDR2 YYREEE (reference sequence). Trimming cost V 4 bases and J 5 bases; bases outside gene matches: 14. The CDR3 loop spans 17 amino acids. The CDR3 here is CASSHLTGGTRNNEQFF. CDR3 coding DNA: TGTGCCAGCAGCCACCTGACCGGGGGGACTAGAAACAATGAGCAGTTCTTC.

CDR3 sequence reads: CASRLPHSGGTNEKLFF. The CDR3, as DNA: TGTGCAAGTCGCTTACCACACAGCGGGGGCACTAATGAAAAACTGTTTTTT. V and J are TRBV12-2 and TRBJ1-4; the tabulated D call, TRBD1, remains unverified against the DNA. TRBV12-2 constitutes a pseudogene. The CDR3 is 17 amino acids.

This clonotype was observed many times. J is TRBJ1-3 and V is TRBV4-2, with D possibly matching TRBD1 (6 bases). Per germline, CDR1 LGHNA and CDR2 YNFKEQ. With 1 base removed from V and 2 bases from J, the gap between germline ends came to 12 bases. The CDR3 is 16 residues long. The CDR3, as DNA: TGTGCCAGCAGCCAAGTTAGTACAGGGACTGGAAACACCATATATTTT. Translation: CASSQVSTGTGNTIYF.

This clonotype showed up many times. V is TRBV20-1 and J is TRBJ2-5; 9 bases align to TRBD1. V gave up 3 bases and J gave up 7 bases; unmatched junction bases: 9. The CDR3 loop spans 14 amino acids. CDR1 is DFQATT, CDR2 SNEGSKA, per germline (reference sequence). The CDR3 bases are TGCAGTGCTAGTTGGACAGGGGTATTGGGGACCCAGTACTTC. Amino acids: CSASWTGVLGTQYF.

The V call is TRBV29-1, the J call TRBJ2-1, with a weak D call TRBD1 (6 bases). V was pared by 0 bases and J by 7 bases, with 19 bases between. The CDR3 extends over 16 amino acids. Germline V CDR1 and CDR2: SQVTM, ANQGSEA. This CDR3 is CSVEDLGTPFLNEQFF. The CDR3 bases are TGCAGCGTTGAAGATCTAGGGACACCGTTCTTGAATGAGCAGTTCTTC.

A remark on this clonotype: The limits of the CDR3 on the DNA are not certain, so only TCRdb's listed CDR3 is given. The chain is built from TRBV3-1 and TRBJ2-3; the DNA was not used to check the table's D call, TRBD2. The CDR3 spans 15 residues, counting both ends. The germline V gene has CDR1 LGHDT and CDR2 YNNKEL (reference sequence). The chain's CDR3 is CASSQGTFGADTQYF.

This clonotype was recorded many times. This chain links TRBV29-1 with TRBJ1-3; the D gene is possibly TRBD1 (5 bases). Trimming stripped 4 bases from V and 2 bases from J, with 9 bases between. Germline CDR1 is SQVTM and CDR2 is ANQGSEA. The CDR3 contains 13 residues. CDR3 region: CSVAGRAGNTIYF. The DNA of the CDR3 is TGCAGCGTTGCAGGCAGGGCTGGAAACACCATATATTTT.

V usage is TRBV30 and J usage is TRBJ2-5, with 12 positions matching TRBD1. V was pared by 5 bases and J by 4 bases, with 5 bases of the junction left unmatched. The CDR3 spans 14 residues. Germline V gene sequence: CDR1 GTSNPN, CDR2 SVGIG (reference sequence). CDR3 amino acids: CAWGDRGLLETQYF. CDR3 sequence (DNA): TGTGCCTGGGGGGACAGGGGGCTTCTAGAGACCCAGTACTTC.